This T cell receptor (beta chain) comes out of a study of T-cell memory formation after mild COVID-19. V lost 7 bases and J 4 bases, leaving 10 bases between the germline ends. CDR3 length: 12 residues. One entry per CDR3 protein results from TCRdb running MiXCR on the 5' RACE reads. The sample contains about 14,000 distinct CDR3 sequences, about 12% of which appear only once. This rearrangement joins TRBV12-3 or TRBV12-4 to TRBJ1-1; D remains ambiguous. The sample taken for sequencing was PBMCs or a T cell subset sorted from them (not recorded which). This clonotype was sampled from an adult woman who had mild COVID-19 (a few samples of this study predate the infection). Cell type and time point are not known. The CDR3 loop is CASNRVLTEAFF. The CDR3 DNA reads TGTGCCAGCAACCGGGTCCTCACTGAAGCTTTCTTT.